What follows is one T cell receptor beta chain and its context. Its antigen has not been determined. Base qualities are not provided; no much larger clone lies one nucleotide away. The data originate from a study of T cell changes during pregnancy in multiple sclerosis (dated by TCRdb to between 2019 and 2020). Background for the entire study: The study examined how the T cell repertoire changed over the course of pregnancy in women with multiple sclerosis.

The trim is 3 bases for V and 5 bases for J, with a gap of 13 bases between the germline ends. CDR1 and CDR2 (MDHEN, SYDVKM) derive from the germline V gene. Including the terminal cysteine and phenylalanine, the CDR3 comprises 14 residues. Left in the record is the CDR3 DNA by itself, 42 bases read in frame from the first base. Libraries were made using the immunoSEQ multiplex PCR assay. TCRdb stores this immuneACCESS table with in-frame sequences only. Part of the clones is absent; in the studies checked, under half of the shortfall reflects unresolved V genes, and no reason is known for the rest. The sample data list 130,000 or so clones, and roughly 95% of these were observed just once. The ten largest clonotypes hold 0.44% of the sample.

The sequence was collected from a female donor with multiple sclerosis, enrolled in a pregnancy study. The chain is made from TRBV28 and TRBJ1-2; no D gene call is confident. The sequences come from peripheral blood, collected after pregnancy. The DNA is TGTGCCAGCAGTTTTGGGTCGACACCTTATGGCTACACCTTC. This codes for CASSFGSTPYGYTF.